The 27 T cell receptor beta chains below all came from one sample that was sequenced in a study of cytomegalovirus exposure and HLA in healthy donors. Produced via immunoSEQ multiplex PCR; TCRdb's table is partial and in-frame only. Seen here are over 110,000 clones, more than 85% observed once, and the top ten hold 7.5% to 9%. The specimen was PBMCs. The receptors here all came from a man between 18 and 29 years old in good health and CMV-seropositive.

V is TRBV6-5 and J is TRBJ1-1, with D unclear. CDR1 is MNHEY and CDR2 is SVGAGI in the germline V gene. CDR3 length: 15 residues. V dropped 0 bases and J dropped 1 base, with 9 bases sitting between them. CDR3 sequence (DNA): TGTGCCAGCAGTTACTCGTGGCGAGGGAACACTGAAGCTTTCTTT. The encoded protein is CASSYSWRGNTEAFF.

This chain links TRBV2 with TRBJ2-7; TRBD1 matches at 10 bases. Trimming at V came to 6 bases and at J to 3 bases, leaving 20 bases not matched to a gene. The CDR3 spans 19 residues. The germline CDR1 and CDR2 sequences are SNHLY and FYNNEI. CDR3 amino acids: CASSKAKGQGPLALYEQYF. CDR3 nucleotides: TGTGCCAGCAGCAAAGCCAAGGGACAGGGGCCGTTGGCACTCTACGAGCAGTACTTC.

This clone was seen a few times. The V and J genes are TRBV10-3 and TRBJ2-1; 9 bases align to TRBD1. CDR3 length equals 16 residues. V trimming: 2 bases; J trimming: 2 bases; junction bases outside the gene matches: 4. Per germline, CDR1 ENHRY and CDR2 SYGVKD. CDR3 loop: CAISEGRQGAYNEQFF. CDR3 coding DNA: TGTGCCATCAGTGAGGGGAGACAGGGGGCCTACAATGAGCAGTTCTTC.

The J gene is TRBJ2-3, the V gene TRBV2, with D possibly matching TRBD2 (6 bases). CDR3 size: 17 residues. V dropped 1 base and J dropped 8 bases, with 22 bases sitting between them. Germline V CDR1 and CDR2: SNHLY, FYNNEI. CDR3 region: CASSEVGTFSPAGTQYF. CDR3 DNA: TGTGCCAGCAGTGAAGTCGGGACTTTTAGTCCCGCCGGTACGCAGTATTTT.

The chain recombines TRBV18 with TRBJ1-1, with unresolved D. Germline CDR1 reads KGHSH; CDR2 reads LQKENI. Trimming removed 3 bases at V and 5 bases at J, with 7 bases between. The CDR3 covers 12 residues. The CDR3 region has the DNA TGTGCCAGCTCACCCTCGGGGACTGAAGCTTTCTTT. Its protein product is CASSPSGTEAFF.

The chain recombines TRBV23-1 with TRBJ2-3, with 9 positions matching TRBD1. TRBV23-1 is filed as an ORF, its function uncertain. The CDR3 extends over 19 amino acids. With V trimmed by 0 bases and J by 2 bases, 12 bases remained unmatched. The CDR3 sequence is CASSQSGNQQGAYTDTQYF. The CDR3 DNA sequence: TGCGCCAGCAGTCAATCCGGAAACCAACAGGGGGCTTACACAGATACGCAGTATTTT.

The chain recombines TRBV5-4 with TRBJ1-2; TRBD1 might be the D (5 bases). The germline V gene encodes CDR1 SGHNT and CDR2 YYREEE (reference sequence). Trimming stripped 4 bases from V and 2 bases from J, with 18 bases between. CDR3 length: 16 residues. CDR3 residues: CASSPHWLGANYGYTF. The CDR3 DNA reads TGTGCCAGCAGCCCACATTGGTTAGGGGCGAACTATGGCTACACCTTC.

This clone was seen once. This rearrangement joins TRBV5-5 to TRBJ1-2; weak D call: TRBD1 (5 bases). V was pared by 0 bases and J by 8 bases, with 11 bases between. The CDR3 has 13 residues. The germline V gene encodes CDR1 SGHKS and CDR2 YYEKEE (reference sequence). DNA for the CDR3: TGTGCCAGCAGCTTGGCCGGGGGAGCCGGCTACACCTTC. Its translation: CASSLAGGAGYTF.

The chain carries TRBV7-2 and TRBJ2-7; 10 nucleotides agree with TRBD1. V lost 5 bases, J lost 3 bases, and 4 bases stayed unmatched. CDR3 length: 14 residues. Germline loops: CDR1 SGHTA, CDR2 FQGNSA. This CDR3 reads CASSPGQGDYEQYF. The CDR3 bases are TGTGCCAGCAGCCCCGGACAGGGGGACTACGAGCAGTACTTC.

V gene TRBV29-1 combines with J gene TRBJ2-1; 8 nucleotides match TRBD2. Per germline, CDR1 SQVTM and CDR2 ANQGSEA. Losses at the gene ends were 5 bases for V and 4 bases for J; bases not matched to a gene: 4. The length of the CDR3 is 13 residues. The CDR3 DNA reads TGCAGCGTTTCGGGGGGGGAGTACAATGAGCAGTTCTTC. It encodes CSVSGGEYNEQFF.

This chain links TRBV29-1 with TRBJ1-5, with 7 bases fitting TRBD1. CDR1 and CDR2 (germline): SQVTM, ANQGSEA. The junction had 8 bases not matched to a gene; V was cut back by 5 bases and J by 7 bases. The CDR3 is 13 residues long. CDR3 bases: TGCAGCGTTTGGGAAGGGGGCGGCCAGCCCCAGCATTTT. Translated: CSVWEGGGQPQHF.

This chain connects TRBV11-2 to TRBJ2-7; no firm D call. The V gene's germline CDR1 is SGHAT and CDR2 FQNNGV. CDR3 length: 13 residues. With 2 bases removed from V and 5 bases from J, the gap between germline ends came to 10 bases. This CDR3 reads CASSLWVGHEQYF. For the CDR3, the DNA is TGTGCCAGCAGCTTATGGGTGGGCCACGAGCAGTACTTC.

This clone was seen a single time. The rearrangement links TRBV2 to TRBJ2-5, with 7 bases aligning to TRBD1. Germline loops: CDR1 SNHLY, CDR2 FYNNEI. The CDR3 loop spans 13 amino acids. V shed 6 bases and J 3 bases; nucleotides not matched to a gene: 4. The CDR3 loop is CASSFDREETQYF. The DNA of the CDR3 is TGTGCCAGCAGCTTCGACAGGGAAGAGACCCAGTACTTC. Variable domain in full (rest from reference TRBV2 and TRBJ2-5): EPEVTQTPSHQVTQMGQEVILRCVPISNHLYFYWYRQILGQKVEFLVSFYNNEISEKSEIFDDQFSVERPDGSNFTLKIRSTKLEDSAMYFCASSFDREETQYFGPGTRLLVL.

This chain uses TRBV6-5 with TRBJ1-3; D is ambiguous. CDR3 length equals 14 residues. V dropped 3 bases and J dropped 0 bases, with 6 bases sitting between them. CDR1 MNHEY and CDR2 SVGAGI come from the germline V gene. The CDR3 region is CASSYGLSGNTIYF. For the CDR3, the DNA is TGTGCCAGCAGTTATGGCCTCTCTGGAAACACCATATATTTT.

This clone appeared a single time. This chain joins TRBV6-5 and TRBJ2-7; 7 positions match TRBD2. In germline, CDR1 is MNHEY, CDR2 SVGAGI. V gave up 5 bases and J gave up 2 bases; unmatched junction bases: 6. The CDR3 runs to 14 residues. CDR3 region: CASSTPRGAYEQYF. Here the CDR3 DNA reads TGTGCCAGCAGTACCCCTCGGGGGGCCTACGAGCAGTACTTC.

This chain connects TRBV5-1 to TRBJ2-3; a possible D gene is TRBD1 (5 bases). Germline V gene data show CDR1 as SGHRS and CDR2 as YFSETQ. CDR3 size: 16 residues. V lost 0 bases, J lost 0 bases, and 11 bases lay in between. The CDR3 reads CASSLGAGPSTDTQYF. CDR3 nucleotide sequence: TGCGCCAGCAGCTTGGGAGCAGGGCCGAGCACAGATACGCAGTATTTT. Variable domain in full (rest from reference TRBV5-1 and TRBJ2-3): KAGVTQTPRYLIKTRGQQVTLSCSPISGHRSVSWYQQTPGQGLQFLFEYFSETQRNKGNFPGRFSGRQFSNSRSEMNVSTLELGDSALYLCASSLGAGPSTDTQYFGPGTRLTVL.

V gene TRBV30 combines with J gene TRBJ1-3; D is possibly TRBD1 (5 bases). The germline CDR1 and CDR2 sequences are GTSNPN and SVGIG (reference sequence). The V and J ends lost 7 bases and 0 bases respectively, with 13 bases between them. The CDR3 is made up of 14 amino acids. The CDR3 bases are TGTGCCTCCCCAGTGGGGGGCTCTGGAAACACCATATATTTT. Translating it yields CASPVGGSGNTIYF. Drawing the rest from reference TRBV30 and TRBJ1-3, the complete variable domain is SQTIHQWPATLVQPVGSPLSLECTVEGTSNPNLYWYRQAAGRGLQLLFYSVGIGQISSEVPQNLSASRPQDRQFILSSKKLLLSDSGFYLCASPVGGSGNTIYFGEGSWLTVV.

The CDR3 protein is CATSRDLHNEQFF. The CDR3 DNA follows: TGTGCCACCAGCAGAGACCTCCACAATGAGCAGTTCTTC. The V gene is TRBV15, the J gene TRBJ2-1; D not resolved. With 0 bases removed from V and 5 bases from J, the gap between germline ends came to 5 bases. CDR1 LNHNV and CDR2 YYDKDF come from the germline V gene (reference sequence). This CDR3 spans 13 amino acids.

The chain combines TRBV9 with TRBJ1-5; the match to TRBD1 covers 7 bases. Germline CDR1 and CDR2: SGDLS and YYNGEE. Unmatched junction bases numbered 0, after V lost 2 bases and J lost 4 bases. The CDR3 is made up of 13 amino acids. DNA for the CDR3: TGTGCCAGCAGCGTGACAGGGAATCAGCCCCAGCATTTT. This translates into CASSVTGNQPQHF.

The CDR3 protein is CATSRRTGGTEAFF. CDR3 bases: TGTGCCACCAGCAGAAGGACAGGCGGAACTGAAGCTTTCTTT. This rearrangement joins TRBV15 to TRBJ1-1; the match to TRBD1 covers 7 bases. The CDR3 is made up of 14 amino acids. The V and J ends lost 2 bases and 5 bases, in that order; junction bases with no gene match: 5. Germline CDR1 reads LNHNV; CDR2 reads YYDKDF (reference sequence).

The chain combines TRBV2 with TRBJ1-3; weak D call: TRBD1 (6 bases). The CDR3 loop spans 14 amino acids. V lost 6 bases and J 2 bases, leaving 11 bases between the germline ends. Germline V gives CDR1 SNHLY, CDR2 FYNNEI. The DNA of the CDR3 is TGTGCCAGCAGGCCCAACAGGGCTGGAAACACCATATATTTT. Translated, it gives CASRPNRAGNTIYF.

V usage is TRBV11-2 and J usage is TRBJ2-7; 9 positions match TRBD1. The V segment lost 5 bases and the J segment 2 bases; nucleotides outside the gene matches: 7. This CDR3 has 15 residues. Germline CDR1 is SGHAT and CDR2 is FQNNGV. CDR3 DNA: TGTGCCAGCAGCCGAGGACAGGGGCGGGCCTACGAGCAGTACTTC. Amino acids: CASSRGQGRAYEQYF.

The J gene is TRBJ2-1, the V gene TRBV4-2, with D perhaps matching TRBD2 (5 bases). The germline CDR1 and CDR2 sequences are LGHNA and YNFKEQ. The CDR3 runs 16 residues. Trimming took off 0 bases at V and 3 bases at J, with 12 bases between the two ends. The CDR3 loop reads CASSQESRENYNEQFF. For the CDR3, the DNA is TGTGCCAGCAGCCAAGAATCGAGGGAGAACTACAATGAGCAGTTCTTC.

The CDR3 protein is CASSYGQALGYTF. The CDR3 DNA sequence: TGCGCCAGCAGTTATGGACAGGCCTTAGGCTACACCTTC. The chain is built from TRBV5-1 and TRBJ1-2; the match to TRBD1 covers 7 bases. The CDR3 has 13 amino acids. J was trimmed by 8 bases and V by 5 bases; bases with no gene match: 9. The germline V gene encodes CDR1 SGHRS and CDR2 YFSETQ.

This clone was seen once. The J gene is TRBJ1-2, the V gene TRBV6-1; no reliable D call. The ends were cut back, 11 bases at V and 7 bases at J, with 17 bases in the middle. This CDR3 contains 12 residues. CDR1 and CDR2 (germline): MNHNS, SASEGT. This CDR3 is CACKSDGGGYTF. The CDR3, as DNA: TGTGCCTGCAAGTCCGACGGCGGTGGCTACACCTTC.

This chain joins TRBV7-3 and TRBJ2-1; 8 bases are a match to TRBD1. The CDR3 is 18 amino acids. J lost 4 bases, V lost 4 bases, and 15 bases had no gene match. Germline CDR1 SGHTA, CDR2 FQGTGA. DNA of the CDR3: TGTGCCAGCAGCTCCCTGTCTCGGCGGGACAGGAATTACAATGAGCAGTTCTTC. It encodes CASSSLSRRDRNYNEQFF.

The count of this clone is one. The rearrangement joins TRBV5-6 to TRBJ1-2; 9 bases are a match to TRBD1. The CDR3 has 15 amino acids. The trim removed 4 bases at V and 3 bases at J, leaving 7 bases unmatched. Germline values: CDR1 SGHDT, CDR2 YYEEEE. CDR3 DNA sequence: TGTGCCAGCAGCCGCCGGGACAGGGCATACTATGGCTACACCTTC. It translates to CASSRRDRAYYGYTF.